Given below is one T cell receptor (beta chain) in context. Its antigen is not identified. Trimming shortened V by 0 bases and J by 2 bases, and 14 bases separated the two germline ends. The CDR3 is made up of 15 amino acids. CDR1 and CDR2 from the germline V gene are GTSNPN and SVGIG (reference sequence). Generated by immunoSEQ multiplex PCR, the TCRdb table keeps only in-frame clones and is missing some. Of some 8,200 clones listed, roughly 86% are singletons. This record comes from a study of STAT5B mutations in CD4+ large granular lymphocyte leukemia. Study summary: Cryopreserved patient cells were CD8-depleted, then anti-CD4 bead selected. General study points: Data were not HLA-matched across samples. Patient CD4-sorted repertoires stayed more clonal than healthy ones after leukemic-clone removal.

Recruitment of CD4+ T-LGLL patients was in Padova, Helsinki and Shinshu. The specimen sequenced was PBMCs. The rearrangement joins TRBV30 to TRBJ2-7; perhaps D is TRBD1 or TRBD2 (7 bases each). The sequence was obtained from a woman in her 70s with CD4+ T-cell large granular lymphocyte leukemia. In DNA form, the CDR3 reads TGTGCCTGGAGTGTACGGGCAGGGGGGGCCTACGAGCAGTACTTC. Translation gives CAWSVRAGGAYEQYF.